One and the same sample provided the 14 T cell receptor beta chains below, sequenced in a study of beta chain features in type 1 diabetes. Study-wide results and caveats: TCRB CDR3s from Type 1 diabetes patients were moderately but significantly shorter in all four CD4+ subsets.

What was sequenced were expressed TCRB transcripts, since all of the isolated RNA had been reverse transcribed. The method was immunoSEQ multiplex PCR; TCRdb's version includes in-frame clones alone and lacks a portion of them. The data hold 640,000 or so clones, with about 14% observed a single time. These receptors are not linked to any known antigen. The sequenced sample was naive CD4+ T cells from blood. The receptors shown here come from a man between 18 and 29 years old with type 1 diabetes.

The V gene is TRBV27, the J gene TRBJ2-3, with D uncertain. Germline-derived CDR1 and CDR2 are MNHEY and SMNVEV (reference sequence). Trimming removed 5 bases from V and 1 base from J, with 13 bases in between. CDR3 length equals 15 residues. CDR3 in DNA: TGTGCCAGCAGTCCCCTCACTTGGCGCACAGATACGCAGTATTTT. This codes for CASSPLTWRTDTQYF.

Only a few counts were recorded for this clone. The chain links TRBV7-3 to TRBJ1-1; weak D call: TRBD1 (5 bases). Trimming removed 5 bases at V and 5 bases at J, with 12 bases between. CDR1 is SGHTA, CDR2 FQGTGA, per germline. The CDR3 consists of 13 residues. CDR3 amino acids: CASSPRGATEAFF. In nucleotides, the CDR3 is TGTGCCAGCAGCCCCAGAGGGGCGACTGAAGCTTTCTTT.

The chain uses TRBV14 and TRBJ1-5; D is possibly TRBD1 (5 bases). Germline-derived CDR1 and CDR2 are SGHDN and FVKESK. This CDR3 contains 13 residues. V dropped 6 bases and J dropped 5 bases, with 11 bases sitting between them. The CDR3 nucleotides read TGTGCCAGCAGTTGGGGACCTGATCAGCCCCAGCATTTT. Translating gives CASSWGPDQPQHF.

The CDR3 reads CAWSVQRRGGTNTQYF. The CDR3 DNA reads TGTGCCTGGAGTGTACAGCGGCGGGGGGGTACCAATACGCAGTATTTT. V is TRBV30 and J is TRBJ2-3; 9 nucleotides line up with TRBD2. This CDR3 has 16 amino acids. From germline, CDR1 is GTSNPN and CDR2 SVGIG (reference sequence). The ends lost 0 bases at V and 7 bases at J; junction bases unmatched: 11.

The CDR3 loop is CASSLSGSGGFTYNEQFF. In nucleotides, the CDR3 is TGTGCCAGCAGCTTATCGGGTAGCGGGGGATTTACCTACAATGAGCAGTTCTTC. The V call is TRBV7-2, the J call TRBJ2-1; 9 nucleotides align to TRBD2. CDR3 length: 18 residues. From germline, CDR1 is SGHTA and CDR2 FQGNSA. Trimming at V came to 2 bases and at J to 2 bases, leaving 10 bases not matched to a gene. Drawing the rest from reference TRBV7-2 and TRBJ2-1, the complete variable domain is GAGVSQSPSNKVTEKGKDVELRCDPISGHTALYWYRQSLGQGLEFLIYFQGNSAPDKSGLPSDRFSAERTGGSVSTLTIQRTQQEDSAVYLCASSLSGSGGFTYNEQFFGPGTRLTVL.

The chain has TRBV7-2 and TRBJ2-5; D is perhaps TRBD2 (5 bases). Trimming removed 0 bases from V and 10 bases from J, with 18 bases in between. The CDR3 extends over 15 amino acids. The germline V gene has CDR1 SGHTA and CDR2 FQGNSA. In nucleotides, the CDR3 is TGTGCCAGCAGCTTAGCGGCCGGAGGCAAGTGGGACCAGTACTTC. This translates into CASSLAAGGKWDQYF.

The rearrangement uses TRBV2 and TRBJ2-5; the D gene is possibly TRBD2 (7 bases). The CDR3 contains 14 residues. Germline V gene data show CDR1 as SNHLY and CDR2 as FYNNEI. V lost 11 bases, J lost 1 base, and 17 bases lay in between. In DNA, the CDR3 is TGTGCCCAGGGGCGGGAGAGGGGCCAAGAGACCCAGTACTTC. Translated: CAQGRERGQETQYF.

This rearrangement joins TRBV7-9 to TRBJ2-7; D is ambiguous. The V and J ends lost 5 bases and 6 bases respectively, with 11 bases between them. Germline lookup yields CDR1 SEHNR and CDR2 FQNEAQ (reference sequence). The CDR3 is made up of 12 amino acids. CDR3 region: CASSPYTGEQYF. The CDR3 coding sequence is TGTGCCAGCAGCCCGTACACGGGCGAGCAGTACTTC.

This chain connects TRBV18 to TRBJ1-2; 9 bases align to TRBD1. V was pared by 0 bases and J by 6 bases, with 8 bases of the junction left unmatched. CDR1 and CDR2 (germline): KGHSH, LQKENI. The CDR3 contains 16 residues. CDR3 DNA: TGTGCCAGCTCACCACCGTTGGGACAGGGAAGAGATGGCTACACCTTC. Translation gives CASSPPLGQGRDGYTF.

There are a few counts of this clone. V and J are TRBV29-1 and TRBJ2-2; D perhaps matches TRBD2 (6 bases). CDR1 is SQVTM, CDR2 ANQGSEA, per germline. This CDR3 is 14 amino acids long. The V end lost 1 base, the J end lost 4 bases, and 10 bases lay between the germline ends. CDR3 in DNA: TGCAGCGTTGAAGGCCCGGAGGGCACCGGGGAGCTGTTTTTT. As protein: CSVEGPEGTGELFF.

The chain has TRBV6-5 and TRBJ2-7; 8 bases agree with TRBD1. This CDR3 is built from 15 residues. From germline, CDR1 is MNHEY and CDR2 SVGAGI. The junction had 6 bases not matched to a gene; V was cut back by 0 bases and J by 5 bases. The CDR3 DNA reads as TGTGCCAGCAGTTACTCGAGGCAGGGGGCCCACGAGCAGTACTTC. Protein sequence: CASSYSRQGAHEQYF.

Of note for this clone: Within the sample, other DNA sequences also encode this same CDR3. The CDR3 sequence: CASSLLSSYNEQFF. The CDR3 nucleotides read TGTGCCAGCAGCTTACTGAGCTCCTACAATGAGCAGTTCTTC. The rearrangement joins TRBV7-9 to TRBJ2-1, with D unclear. In germline, CDR1 is SEHNR, CDR2 FQNEAQ (reference sequence). Trimming took off 2 bases at V and 0 bases at J, with 5 bases between the two ends. The CDR3 contains 14 residues. Variable domain in full (rest from reference TRBV7-9 and TRBJ2-1): DTGVSQNPRHKITKRGQNVTFRCDPISEHNRLYWYRQTLGQGPEFLTYFQNEAQLEKSRLLSDRFSAERPKGSFSTLEIQRTEQGDSAMYLCASSLLSSYNEQFFGPGTRLTVL.

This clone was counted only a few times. DNA of the CDR3: TGTGCCAGCAGCTCGACCGGACAGGGGGTGAACACTGAAGCTTTCTTT. It is translated as CASSSTGQGVNTEAFF. This chain uses TRBV7-2 with TRBJ1-1; TRBD1 agrees at 10 bases. Germline V lookup: CDR1 SGHTA, CDR2 FQGNSA. With 4 bases clipped from V and 0 bases from J, the junction kept 5 bases outside the gene matches. CDR3 length: 16 amino acids. The full variable domain, rest sourced from reference TRBV7-2 and TRBJ1-1, is GAGVSQSPSNKVTEKGKDVELRCDPISGHTALYWYRQSLGQGLEFLIYFQGNSAPDKSGLPSDRFSAERTGGSVSTLTIQRTQQEDSAVYLCASSSTGQGVNTEAFFGQGTRLTVV.

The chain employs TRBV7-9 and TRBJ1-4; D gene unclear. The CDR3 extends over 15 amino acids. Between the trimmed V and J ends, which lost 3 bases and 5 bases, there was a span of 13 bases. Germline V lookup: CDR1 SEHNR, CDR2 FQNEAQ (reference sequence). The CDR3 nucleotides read TGTGCCAGCAGCTTTTTGACACAGCTAAATGAAAAACTGTTTTTT. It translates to CASSFLTQLNEKLFF.